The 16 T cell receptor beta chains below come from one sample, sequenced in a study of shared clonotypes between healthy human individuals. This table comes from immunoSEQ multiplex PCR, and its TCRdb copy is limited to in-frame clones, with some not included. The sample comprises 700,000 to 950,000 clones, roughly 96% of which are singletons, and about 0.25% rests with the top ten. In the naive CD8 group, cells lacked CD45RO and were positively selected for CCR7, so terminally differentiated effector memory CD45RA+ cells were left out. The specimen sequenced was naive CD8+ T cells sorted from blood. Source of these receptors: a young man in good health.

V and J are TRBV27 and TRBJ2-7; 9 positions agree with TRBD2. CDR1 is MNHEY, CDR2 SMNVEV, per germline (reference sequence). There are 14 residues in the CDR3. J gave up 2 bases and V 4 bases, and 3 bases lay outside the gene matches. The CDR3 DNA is TGTGCCAGCAGTTCTAGCGGGATAGCCTACGAGCAGTACTTC. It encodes CASSSSGIAYEQYF.

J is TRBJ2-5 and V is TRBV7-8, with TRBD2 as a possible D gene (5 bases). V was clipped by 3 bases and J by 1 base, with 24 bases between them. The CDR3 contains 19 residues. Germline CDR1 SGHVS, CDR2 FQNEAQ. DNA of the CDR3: TGTGCCAGCAGCTTTCCCCTTTATTCCGGTGGGAGAGTCCAAGAGACCCAGTACTTC. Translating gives CASSFPLYSGGRVQETQYF. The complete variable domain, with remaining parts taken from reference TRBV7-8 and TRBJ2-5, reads GAGVSQSPRYKVAKRGQDVALRCDPISGHVSLFWYQQALGQGPEFLTYFQNEAQLDKSGLPSDRFFAERPEGSVSTLKIQRTQQEDSAVYLCASSFPLYSGGRVQETQYFGPGTRLLVL.

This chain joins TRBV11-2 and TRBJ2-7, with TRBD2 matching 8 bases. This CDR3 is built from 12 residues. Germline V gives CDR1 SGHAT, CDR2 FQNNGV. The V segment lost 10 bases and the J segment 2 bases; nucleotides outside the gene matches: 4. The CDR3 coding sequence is TGTGCCACATCGGGACTAGCCTACGAGCAGTACTTC. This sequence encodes CATSGLAYEQYF.

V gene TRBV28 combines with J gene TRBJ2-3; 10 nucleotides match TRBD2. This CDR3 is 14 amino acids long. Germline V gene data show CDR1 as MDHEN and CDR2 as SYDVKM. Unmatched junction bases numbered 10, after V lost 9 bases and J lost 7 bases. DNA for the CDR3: TGTGCCAGTCTAGGACTAGCGGACGGAAATACGCAGTATTTT. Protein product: CASLGLADGNTQYF. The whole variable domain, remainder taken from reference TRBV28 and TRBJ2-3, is DVKVTQSSRYLVKRTGEKVFLECVQDMDHENMFWYRQDPGLGLRLIYFSYDVKMKEKGDIPEGYSVSREKKERFSLILESASTNQTSMYLCASLGLADGNTQYFGPGTRLTVL.

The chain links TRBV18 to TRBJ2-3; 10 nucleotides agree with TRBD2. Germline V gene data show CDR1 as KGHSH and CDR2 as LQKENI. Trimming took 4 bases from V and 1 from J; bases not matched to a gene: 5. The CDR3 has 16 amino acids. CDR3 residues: CASSLEAGGGTDTQYF. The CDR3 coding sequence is TGTGCCAGCTCACTTGAAGCGGGAGGGGGCACAGATACGCAGTATTTT.

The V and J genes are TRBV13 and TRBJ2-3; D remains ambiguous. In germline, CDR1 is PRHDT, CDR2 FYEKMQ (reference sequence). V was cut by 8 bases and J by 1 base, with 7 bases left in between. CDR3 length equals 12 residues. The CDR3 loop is CASRQGTDTQYF. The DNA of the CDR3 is TGTGCCAGCCGCCAGGGCACAGATACGCAGTATTTT.

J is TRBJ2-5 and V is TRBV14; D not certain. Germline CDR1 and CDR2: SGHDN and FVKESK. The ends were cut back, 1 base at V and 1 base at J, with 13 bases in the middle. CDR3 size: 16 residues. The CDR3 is CASSQVLRTAQETQYF. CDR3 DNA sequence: TGTGCCAGCAGCCAAGTTCTAAGGACCGCCCAAGAGACCCAGTACTTC.

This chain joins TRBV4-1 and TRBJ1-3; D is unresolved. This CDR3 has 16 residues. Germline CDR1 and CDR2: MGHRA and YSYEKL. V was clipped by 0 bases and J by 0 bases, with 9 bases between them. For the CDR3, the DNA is TGCGCCAGCAGCCAAGATAAAATCCTCTCTGGAAACACCATATATTTT. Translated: CASSQDKILSGNTIYF.

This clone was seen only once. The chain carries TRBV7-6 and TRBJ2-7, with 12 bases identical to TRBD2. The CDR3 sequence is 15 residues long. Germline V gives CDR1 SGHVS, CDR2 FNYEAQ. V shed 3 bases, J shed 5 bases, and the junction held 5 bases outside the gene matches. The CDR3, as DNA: TGTGCCAGCAGCTTTCTAGCGGGAGGGCCCCACGAGCAGTACTTC. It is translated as CASSFLAGGPHEQYF.

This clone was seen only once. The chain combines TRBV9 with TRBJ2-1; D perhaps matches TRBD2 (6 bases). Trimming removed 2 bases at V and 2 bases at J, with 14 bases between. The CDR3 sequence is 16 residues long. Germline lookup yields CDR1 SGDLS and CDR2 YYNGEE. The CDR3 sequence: CASSVSPGLPYNEQFF. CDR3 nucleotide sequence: TGTGCCAGCAGCGTTTCTCCGGGACTTCCCTACAATGAGCAGTTCTTC.

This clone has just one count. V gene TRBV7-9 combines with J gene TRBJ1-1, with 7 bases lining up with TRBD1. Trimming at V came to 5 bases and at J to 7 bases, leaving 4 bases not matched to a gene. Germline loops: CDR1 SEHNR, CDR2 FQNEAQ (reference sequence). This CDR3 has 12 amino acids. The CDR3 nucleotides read TGTGCCAGCAGCCCGACAGGGATTGAAGCTTTCTTT. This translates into CASSPTGIEAFF.

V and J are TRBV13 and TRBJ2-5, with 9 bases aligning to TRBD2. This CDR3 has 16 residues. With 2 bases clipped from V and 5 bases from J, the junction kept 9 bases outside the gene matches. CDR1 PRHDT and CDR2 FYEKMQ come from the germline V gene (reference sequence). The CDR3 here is CASSLIGGRAGETQYF. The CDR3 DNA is TGTGCCAGCAGCTTAATAGGCGGGAGGGCCGGGGAGACCCAGTACTTC.

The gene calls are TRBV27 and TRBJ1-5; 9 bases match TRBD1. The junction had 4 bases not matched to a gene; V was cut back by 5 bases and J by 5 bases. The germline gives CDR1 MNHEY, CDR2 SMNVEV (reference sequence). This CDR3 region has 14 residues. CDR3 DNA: TGTGCCAGCAGTCCCGGGACAGGGTATCAGCCCCAGCATTTT. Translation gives CASSPGTGYQPQHF.

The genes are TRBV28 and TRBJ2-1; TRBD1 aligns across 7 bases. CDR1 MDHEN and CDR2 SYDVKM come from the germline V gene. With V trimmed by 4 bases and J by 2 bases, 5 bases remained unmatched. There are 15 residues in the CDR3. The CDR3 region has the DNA TGTGCCAGCAGTTCATCCGGGACAGCCTACAATGAGCAGTTCTTC. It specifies CASSSSGTAYNEQFF.

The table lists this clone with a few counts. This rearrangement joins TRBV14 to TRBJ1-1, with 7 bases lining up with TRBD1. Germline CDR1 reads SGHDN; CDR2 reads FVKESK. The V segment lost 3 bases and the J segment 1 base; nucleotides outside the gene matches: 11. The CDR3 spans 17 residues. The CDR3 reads CASSHAGQSWGNTEAFF. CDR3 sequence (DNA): TGTGCCAGCAGCCATGCGGGACAGTCATGGGGGAACACTGAAGCTTTCTTT.

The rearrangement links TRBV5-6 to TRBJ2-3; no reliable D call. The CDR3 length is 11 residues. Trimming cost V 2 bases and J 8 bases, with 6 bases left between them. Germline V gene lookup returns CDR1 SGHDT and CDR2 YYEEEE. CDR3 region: CASSFSSTQYF. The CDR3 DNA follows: TGTGCCAGCAGCTTTTCGTCTACGCAGTATTTT.